These 10 T cell receptor beta chains share one sample of origin, sequenced in a study of blood T cell repertoires in COVID-19. Measured with immunoSEQ multiplex PCR; TCRdb has only the in-frame clones, and not every one. The table lists approximately 170,000 clones, 84% of them singletons. The sample consisted of PBMCs or T cells enriched from blood (not recorded which). The receptor set was obtained from a man aged 45-65 years who had recovered from COVID-19.

This clone was picked up one time. J is TRBJ2-3 and V is TRBV3-1 (or the pseudogene TRBV3-2), with TRBD1 identical over 7 bases. The CDR3 has 18 residues. Per the germline V gene, CDR1 is LGHDT and CDR2 is YNNKEL (reference sequence). After removal of 3 bases from V and 0 bases from J, the junction contained 12 bases not matched to a gene. The CDR3 sequence is CASSHVGTALLSTDTQYF. The DNA for the CDR3 is TGTGCCAGCAGCCACGTCGGGACAGCACTTCTTAGCACAGATACGCAGTATTTT.

This chain connects TRBV5-1 to TRBJ1-1; D is uncertain. The CDR3 contains 13 residues. With 6 bases removed from V and 7 bases from J, the gap between germline ends came to 16 bases. Germline lookup yields CDR1 SGHRS and CDR2 YFSETQ. CDR3 protein: CASIELLGGEAFF. The CDR3 nucleotides read TGCGCCAGCATTGAGCTTTTGGGAGGTGAAGCTTTCTTT.

This clone was picked up one time. V is TRBV15 and J is TRBJ2-3; possibly TRBD1 for D (6 bases). Trimming left V 1 base short and J 0 bases short, with 8 bases between. The V gene's germline CDR1 is LNHNV and CDR2 YYDKDF (reference sequence). This CDR3 is built from 15 residues. In nucleotides, the CDR3 is TGTGCCACCAGCAGAGCCAGGGGAAGCACAGATACGCAGTATTTT. This sequence encodes CATSRARGSTDTQYF.

V gene TRBV24-1 combines with J gene TRBJ1-1, with a weak D call TRBD1 (5 bases). Per the germline V gene, CDR1 is KGHDR and CDR2 is SFDVKD. The V end lost 4 bases, the J end lost 8 bases, and 10 bases lay between the germline ends. The CDR3 spans 12 residues. CDR3 region: CATSDYGQEAFF. The DNA for the CDR3 is TGTGCCACCAGTGACTATGGACAAGAAGCTTTCTTT.

CDR3 residues: CSALDSTEAFF. CDR3 coding DNA: TGCAGTGCTTTGGACAGTACTGAAGCTTTCTTT. The rearrangement uses TRBV20-1 and TRBJ1-1, with D perhaps matching TRBD1 (6 bases). From germline, CDR1 is DFQATT and CDR2 SNEGSKA (reference sequence). V lost 5 bases and J lost 5, with 9 bases in between. This CDR3 comprises 11 residues.

The chain employs TRBV5-4 and TRBJ1-2; D is undetermined. The length of the CDR3 is 14 residues. Germline lookup yields CDR1 SGHNT and CDR2 YYREEE (reference sequence). The ends were cut back, 4 bases at V and 7 bases at J, with 17 bases in the middle. The DNA for the CDR3 is TGTGCCAGCAGCACCCGAGGGATTTCCAGTGGCTACACCTTC. Encoded protein: CASSTRGISSGYTF.

This clone has just a few counts. The V gene is TRBV19, the J gene TRBJ2-5, with D possibly matching TRBD1 (5 bases). This CDR3 comprises 15 residues. Germline assignment: CDR1 LNHDA and CDR2 SQIVND (reference sequence). V was shortened by 5 bases and J by 5 bases, with 18 bases between the two germline ends. This CDR3 is CASSFRERFEETQYF. The CDR3 DNA is TGTGCCAGTAGTTTCAGGGAAAGGTTCGAGGAGACCCAGTACTTC.

The chain uses TRBV28 and TRBJ1-1; D is ambiguous. Trimming cost V 3 bases and J 0 bases, with 2 bases left between them. The CDR3 covers 12 residues. Germline V lookup: CDR1 MDHEN, CDR2 SYDVKM. The CDR3 is CASSFMNTEAFF. CDR3 bases: TGTGCCAGCAGTTTTATGAACACTGAAGCTTTCTTT.

As to this clone: The same CDR3 is also encoded by other DNA sequences in this sample. CDR3 amino acids: CASATTGQGVYNEQFF. CDR3 sequence (DNA): TGTGCTAGTGCCACAACCGGACAGGGCGTCTACAATGAGCAGTTCTTC. This chain links TRBV12-5 with TRBJ2-1; 8 positions match TRBD1. There are 16 residues in the CDR3. CDR1 and CDR2 from the germline V gene are LGHNT and FRNRAP. Unmatched junction bases numbered 11, after V lost 7 bases and J lost 3 bases.

The chain recombines TRBV7-9 with TRBJ2-6; D is possibly TRBD1 (5 bases). V gave up 5 bases and J gave up 1 base, with 9 bases separating them. Germline CDR1 is SEHNR and CDR2 is FQNEAQ (reference sequence). This CDR3 has 15 amino acids. CDR3 in amino acids: CASSPSGSGANVLTF. The CDR3 coding sequence is TGTGCCAGCAGCCCCTCAGGGTCTGGGGCCAACGTCCTGACTTTC.